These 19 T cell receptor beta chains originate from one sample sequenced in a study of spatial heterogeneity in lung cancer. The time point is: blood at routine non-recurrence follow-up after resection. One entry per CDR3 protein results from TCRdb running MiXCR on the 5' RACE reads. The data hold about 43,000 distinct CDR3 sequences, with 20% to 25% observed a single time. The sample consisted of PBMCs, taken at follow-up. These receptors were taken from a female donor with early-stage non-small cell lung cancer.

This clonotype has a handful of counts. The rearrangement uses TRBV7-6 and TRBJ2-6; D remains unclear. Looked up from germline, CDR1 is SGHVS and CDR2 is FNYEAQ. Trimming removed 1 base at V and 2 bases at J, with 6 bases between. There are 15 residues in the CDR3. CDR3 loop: CASSLGIPGANVLTF. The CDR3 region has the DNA TGTGCCAGCAGCTTAGGGATTCCTGGGGCCAACGTCCTGACTTTC.

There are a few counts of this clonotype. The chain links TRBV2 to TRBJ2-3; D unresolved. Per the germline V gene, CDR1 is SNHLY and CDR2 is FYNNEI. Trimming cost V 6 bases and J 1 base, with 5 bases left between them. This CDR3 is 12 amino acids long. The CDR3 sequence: CASRAGTDTQYF. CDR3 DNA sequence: TGTGCCAGCAGGGCAGGCACAGATACGCAGTATTTT.

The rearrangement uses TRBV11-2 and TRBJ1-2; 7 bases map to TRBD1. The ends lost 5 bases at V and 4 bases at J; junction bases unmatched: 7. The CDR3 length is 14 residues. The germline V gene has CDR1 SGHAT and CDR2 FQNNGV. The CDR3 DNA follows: TGTGCCAGCAGCGCCGGGACAGCGCTCTATGGCTACACCTTC. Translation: CASSAGTALYGYTF.

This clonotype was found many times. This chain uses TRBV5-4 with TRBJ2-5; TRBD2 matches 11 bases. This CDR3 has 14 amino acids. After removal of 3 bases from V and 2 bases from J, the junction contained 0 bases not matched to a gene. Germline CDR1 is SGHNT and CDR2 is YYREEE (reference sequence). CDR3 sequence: CASSWTSGQETQYF. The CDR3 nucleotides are TGTGCCAGCAGCTGGACTAGCGGGCAAGAGACCCAGTACTTC.

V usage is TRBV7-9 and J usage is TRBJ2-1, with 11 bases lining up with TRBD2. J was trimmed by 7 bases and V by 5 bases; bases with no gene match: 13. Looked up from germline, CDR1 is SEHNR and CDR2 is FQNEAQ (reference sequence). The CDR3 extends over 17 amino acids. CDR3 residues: CASSMYSGRGRRNEQFF. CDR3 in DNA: TGTGCCAGCAGCATGTATAGCGGGAGGGGTAGAAGGAATGAGCAGTTCTTC.

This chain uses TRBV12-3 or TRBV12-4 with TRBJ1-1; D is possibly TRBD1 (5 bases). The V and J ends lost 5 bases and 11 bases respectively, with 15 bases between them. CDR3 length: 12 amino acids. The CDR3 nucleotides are TGTGCCAGCAGTCCCGCCGCGGGACCGGCTTTCTTT. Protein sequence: CASSPAAGPAFF.

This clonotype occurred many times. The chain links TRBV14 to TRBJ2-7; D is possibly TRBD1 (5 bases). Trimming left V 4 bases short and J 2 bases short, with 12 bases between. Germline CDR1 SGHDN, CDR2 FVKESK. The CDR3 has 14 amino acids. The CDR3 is CASSRTIGTYEQYF. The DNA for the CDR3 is TGTGCCAGCAGCCGGACAATTGGAACCTACGAGCAGTACTTC.

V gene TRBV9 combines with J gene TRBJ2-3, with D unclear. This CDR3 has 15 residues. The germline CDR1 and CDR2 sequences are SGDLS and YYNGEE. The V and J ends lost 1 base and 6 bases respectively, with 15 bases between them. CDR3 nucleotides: TGTGCCAGCAGCGTAAGAGGAAGGACCTTTGATACGCAGTATTTT. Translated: CASSVRGRTFDTQYF.

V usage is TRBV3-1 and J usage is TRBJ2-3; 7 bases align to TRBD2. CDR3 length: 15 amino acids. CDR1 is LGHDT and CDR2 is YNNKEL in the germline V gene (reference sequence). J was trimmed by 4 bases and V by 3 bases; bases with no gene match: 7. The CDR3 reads CASSQMDGGSDTQYF. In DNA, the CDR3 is TGTGCCAGCAGCCAGATGGACGGGGGGTCAGATACGCAGTATTTT.

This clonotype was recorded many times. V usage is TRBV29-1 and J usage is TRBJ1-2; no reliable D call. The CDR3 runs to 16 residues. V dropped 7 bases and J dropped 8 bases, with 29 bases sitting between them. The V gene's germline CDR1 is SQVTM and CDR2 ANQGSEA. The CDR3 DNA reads TGCAGCGCGACCCCGGGCCCTAAACCTATATTTGGAGGCTACACCTTC. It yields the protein CSATPGPKPIFGGYTF.

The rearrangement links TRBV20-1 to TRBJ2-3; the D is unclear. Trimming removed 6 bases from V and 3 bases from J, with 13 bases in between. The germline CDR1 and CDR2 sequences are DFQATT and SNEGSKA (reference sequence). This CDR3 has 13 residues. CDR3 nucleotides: TGCAGTGCATGCCCCGTGGGGACAGATACGCAGTATTTT. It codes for CSACPVGTDTQYF.

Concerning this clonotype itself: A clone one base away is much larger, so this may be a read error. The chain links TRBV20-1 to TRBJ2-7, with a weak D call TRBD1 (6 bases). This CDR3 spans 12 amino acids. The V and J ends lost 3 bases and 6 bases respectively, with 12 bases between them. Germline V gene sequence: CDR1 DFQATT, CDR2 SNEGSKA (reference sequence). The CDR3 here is CSASGQTTEQYF. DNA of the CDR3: TGCAGTGCTAGCGGACAGACCACCGAGCAGTACTTC.

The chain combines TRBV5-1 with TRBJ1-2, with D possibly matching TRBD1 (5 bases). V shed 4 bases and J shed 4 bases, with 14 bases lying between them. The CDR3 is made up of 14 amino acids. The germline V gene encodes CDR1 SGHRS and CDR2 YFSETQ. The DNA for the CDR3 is TGCGCCAGCAGCACTTTAGGGGATCCCTATGGCTACACCTTC. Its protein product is CASSTLGDPYGYTF.

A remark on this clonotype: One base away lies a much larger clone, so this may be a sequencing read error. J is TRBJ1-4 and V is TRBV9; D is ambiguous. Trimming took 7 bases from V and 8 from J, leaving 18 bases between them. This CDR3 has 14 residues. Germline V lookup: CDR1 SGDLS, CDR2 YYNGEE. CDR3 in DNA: TGTGCCAGCTCCGAGGCCGTCTATAAAGAAAAACTGTTTTTT. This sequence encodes CASSEAVYKEKLFF.

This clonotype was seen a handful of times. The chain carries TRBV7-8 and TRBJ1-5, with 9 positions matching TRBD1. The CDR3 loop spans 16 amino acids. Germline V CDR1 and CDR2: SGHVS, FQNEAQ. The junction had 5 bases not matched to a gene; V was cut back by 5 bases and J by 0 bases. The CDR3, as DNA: TGTGCCAGCAGCGCCGACAGGGGGAGTAGCAATCAGCCCCAGCATTTT. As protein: CASSADRGSSNQPQHF.

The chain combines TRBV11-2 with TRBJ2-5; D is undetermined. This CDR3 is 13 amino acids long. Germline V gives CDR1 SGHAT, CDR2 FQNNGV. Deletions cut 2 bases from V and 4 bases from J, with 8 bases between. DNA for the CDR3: TGTGCCAGCAGCTTACAGCTTGGAGAGACCCAGTACTTC. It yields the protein CASSLQLGETQYF.

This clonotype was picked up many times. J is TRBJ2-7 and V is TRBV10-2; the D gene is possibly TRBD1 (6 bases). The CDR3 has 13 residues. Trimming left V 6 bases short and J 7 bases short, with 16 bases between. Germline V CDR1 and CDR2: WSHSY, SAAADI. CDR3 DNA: TGCGCCAGCAGGGCAACAGGGTACGGGGAGCAGTACGTC. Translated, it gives CASRATGYGEQYV.

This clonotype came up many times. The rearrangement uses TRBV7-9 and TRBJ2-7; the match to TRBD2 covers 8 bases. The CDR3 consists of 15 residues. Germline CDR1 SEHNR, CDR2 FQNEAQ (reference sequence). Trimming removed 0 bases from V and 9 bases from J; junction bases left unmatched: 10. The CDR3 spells CASSLALAGGPLQYF. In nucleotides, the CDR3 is TGTGCCAGCAGCTTAGCTCTCGCGGGAGGCCCCCTGCAGTACTTC.

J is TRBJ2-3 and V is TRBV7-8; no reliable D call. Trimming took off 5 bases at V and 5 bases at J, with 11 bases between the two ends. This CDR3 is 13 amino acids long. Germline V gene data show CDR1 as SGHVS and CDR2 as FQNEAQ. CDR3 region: CASSHPLQDTQYF. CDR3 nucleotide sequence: TGTGCCAGCAGCCATCCCCTTCAAGATACGCAGTATTTT.